The 5 T cell receptor beta chains below were found in one sample sequenced in a study of blood T cells in healthy people across ages. A J-beta primer mix and a sample-barcoded 5' primer were used in a second PCR of roughly 6 to 11 cycles. TCRdb reprocessed the 5' RACE reads with MiXCR, giving one entry per CDR3 protein. Of roughly 1.7 million distinct CDR3 sequences in the sample, around 35% were seen once. The sample consisted of blood. The receptor source for this set is a woman between 25 and 40 years old in good health.

This clonotype was recorded many times. The chain links TRBV20-1 to TRBJ2-3, with 9 positions matching TRBD1. V lost 2 bases, J lost 2 bases, and 5 bases stayed unmatched. The CDR3 length is 15 residues. Germline values: CDR1 DFQATT, CDR2 SNEGSKA (reference sequence). CDR3 bases: TGCAGTGCTAGACTCCGGGACAGGGACACAGATACGCAGTATTTT. Its protein is CSARLRDRDTDTQYF.

As for this clonotype: Mismatch with germline at one junction end may stem from a read error. V is TRBV7-3 and J is TRBJ2-1, with D possibly being TRBD2 (6 bases). The CDR3 runs to 15 residues. Germline V CDR1 and CDR2: SGHTA, FQGTGA. CDR3 coding DNA: TGTGCCAGCAGCTTACGGCGCGGGGTAAACAATGGGCAGTTCTTC. This sequence encodes CASSLRRGVNNGQFF.

Notes on this clonotype: One end of the junction varies from germline; a read error may be responsible. This chain uses TRBV12-3 or TRBV12-4 with TRBJ2-7; 9 bases agree with TRBD1. This CDR3 is 15 amino acids long. DNA of the CDR3: TGTGCCGGCAGTCCCTTGGGACAGGGAACCTACGAGCAGTACTTC. Translated: CAGSPLGQGTYEQYF.

A remark on this clonotype: A read error is likely, as this CDR3 ends without the conserved phenylalanine or tryptophan. This chain connects TRBV2 to TRBJ2-3; 7 positions match TRBD1. With 7 bases clipped from V and 2 bases from J, the junction kept 6 bases outside the gene matches. The CDR3 runs to 14 residues. CDR1 and CDR2 (germline): SNHLY, FYNNEI. Here the CDR3 DNA reads TGTGCCAGCACAGGACAGGAGAACACAGATACGCAGTATGTT. This gives the protein CASTGQENTDTQYV.

The CDR3 bases are TGTGCCAGCAGCCGGAACCTCAGATCCTACGAGCAGTACTTC. Translation gives CASSRNLRSYEQYF. The rearrangement joins TRBV14 to TRBJ2-7, with D hard to call. CDR1 and CDR2 (germline): SGHDN, FVKESK. Trimming removed 4 bases at V and 1 base at J, with 11 bases between. This CDR3 has 14 residues. Variable domain in full (rest from reference TRBV14 and TRBJ2-7): EAGVTQFPSHSVIEKGQTVTLRCDPISGHDNLYWYRRVMGKEIKFLLHFVKESKQDESGMPNNRFLAERTGGTYSTLKVQPAELEDSGVYFCASSRNLRSYEQYFGPGTRLTVT.